Below, 24 T cell receptor beta chains from the same sample are listed, as sequenced in a study of cytomegalovirus exposure and HLA in healthy donors. The PCR employed 60 Vbeta primers together with 13 Jbeta primers. TCRdb's copy holds only in-frame clones and misses some; the assay was immunoSEQ multiplex PCR. The data contain a few hundred thousand clones, around nine tenths of them seen just once; the ten biggest clones take up about 2.3%. The specimen sequenced was PBMCs. The receptors were sampled from a woman aged 18 to 35 in good health and CMV-seronegative.

The CDR3 bases are TGTGCCAGCACCCCGACAGCCATTACTAGCACAGATACGCAGTATTTT. It codes for CASTPTAITSTDTQYF. The genes are TRBV28 and TRBJ2-3; tentative D call: TRBD1 (5 bases). This CDR3 has 16 residues. Germline CDR1 is MDHEN and CDR2 is SYDVKM. The V end lost 7 bases, the J end lost 0 bases, and 17 bases lay between the germline ends.

V usage is TRBV7-7 and J usage is TRBJ2-5, with D tentatively TRBD2 (6 bases). CDR1 and CDR2 from the germline V gene are SSHAT and FNYEAQ (reference sequence). V lost 4 bases to trimming and J lost 1 base, with 10 bases between them. The CDR3 spans 14 residues. CDR3 nucleotides: TGTGCCAGCAGCTCCGGACTACCCCAAGAGACCCAGTACTTC. Translated, it gives CASSSGLPQETQYF.

The chain links TRBV5-4 to TRBJ1-2; the match to TRBD1 covers 9 bases. The germline CDR1 and CDR2 sequences are SGHNT and YYREEE (reference sequence). CDR3 size: 13 residues. Germline trimming cut 2 bases from V and 9 bases from J; bases unmatched to any gene: 5. For the CDR3, the DNA is TGTGCCAGCAGCTTAGGGGACAGGGATAGCTACACCTTC. This translates into CASSLGDRDSYTF.

The rearrangement joins TRBV2 to TRBJ2-7; 7 bases agree with TRBD2. The CDR3 runs to 15 residues. Per germline, CDR1 SNHLY and CDR2 FYNNEI. With 3 bases clipped from V and 2 bases from J, the junction kept 7 bases outside the gene matches. Written as DNA, the CDR3 is TGTGCCAGCAGTGACTGGCGGGGGACCCCCTACGAGCAGTACTTC. This gives the protein CASSDWRGTPYEQYF. Filled out from reference TRBV2 and TRBJ2-7, the complete variable domain reads EPEVTQTPSHQVTQMGQEVILRCVPISNHLYFYWYRQILGQKVEFLVSFYNNEISEKSEIFDDQFSVERPDGSNFTLKIRSTKLEDSAMYFCASSDWRGTPYEQYFGPGTRLTVT.

The chain joins TRBV10-2 to TRBJ1-1; tentative D call: TRBD1 (5 bases). There are 15 residues in the CDR3. With 6 bases removed from V and 0 bases from J, the gap between germline ends came to 14 bases. Per the germline V gene, CDR1 is WSHSY and CDR2 is SAAADI. The CDR3 region is CASSRVQQLNTEAFF. DNA for the CDR3: TGCGCCAGCAGCAGGGTACAGCAATTGAACACTGAAGCTTTCTTT.

The chain couples TRBV21-1 to TRBJ2-7; the table assigns TRBD1, which was not confirmed against the DNA. TRBV21-1 is marked as a pseudogene. CDR3 length equals 14 residues. This CDR3 is CATRTGPNSYEQYF. The CDR3 DNA sequence: TGTGCCACTCGGACAGGGCCAAACTCCTACGAGCAGTACTTC.

Concerning this clone: A junction boundary mismatches the germline segment, possibly from a read error. Other DNA sequences from this sample encode an identical CDR3 as well. The chain joins TRBV9 to TRBJ1-6, with D uncertain. The CDR3 extends over 15 amino acids. CDR1 is SGDLS and CDR2 is YYNGEE in the germline V gene. As DNA, the CDR3 is TGTGCCAGCAGCGTAGGGGGAGCCCCTAATTCCCCCCTCCACTTT. Residues: CASSVGGAPNSPLHF.

The chain uses TRBV5-6 and TRBJ2-2; a weak D match, TRBD2 (6 bases). Trimming left V 4 bases short and J 8 bases short, with 15 bases between. Germline V gene data show CDR1 as SGHDT and CDR2 as YYEEEE. This CDR3 spans 14 amino acids. The CDR3 protein is CASSPGLGGGELFF. The DNA of the CDR3 is TGTGCCAGCAGCCCCGGACTGGGAGGAGGGGAGCTGTTTTTT.

The V gene is TRBV19, the J gene TRBJ2-1; a possible D gene is TRBD1 (6 bases). Germline-derived CDR1 and CDR2 are LNHDA and SQIVND (reference sequence). This CDR3 has 15 residues. Between the trimmed V and J ends, which lost 6 bases and 0 bases, there was a span of 12 bases. The CDR3 reads CASSVDRVSYNEQFF. For the CDR3, the DNA is TGTGCCAGTAGCGTGGACAGAGTCTCCTACAATGAGCAGTTCTTC.

The chain combines TRBV7-9 with TRBJ2-2, with TRBD1 matching 9 bases. Germline-derived CDR1 and CDR2 are SEHNR and FQNEAQ (reference sequence). V shed 6 bases, J shed 0 bases, and the junction held 5 bases outside the gene matches. CDR3 length equals 16 residues. Here the CDR3 reads CASSLDRGANTGELFF. DNA for the CDR3: TGTGCCAGCAGTTTGGACAGGGGCGCGAACACCGGGGAGCTGTTTTTT. Together with reference TRBV7-9 and TRBJ2-2, the CDR3 gives the full variable domain: DTGVSQNPRHKITKRGQNVTFRCDPISEHNRLYWYRQTLGQGPEFLTYFQNEAQLEKSRLLSDRFSAERPKGSFSTLEIQRTEQGDSAMYLCASSLDRGANTGELFFGEGSRLTVL.

As for this clone: The sample has other DNA sequences that encode this CDR3 too. The chain is built from TRBV29-1 and TRBJ1-6; 7 bases line up with TRBD1. Germline assignment: CDR1 SQVTM and CDR2 ANQGSEA. V was pared by 7 bases and J by 2 bases, with 5 bases of the junction left unmatched. The CDR3 has 14 residues. The CDR3 region has the DNA TGCAGCGCTAAGGGGACAGCCTATAATTCACCCCTCCACTTT. Translated: CSAKGTAYNSPLHF. The full variable domain, completed using reference TRBV29-1 and TRBJ1-6, is SAVISQKPSRDICQRGTSLTIQCQVDSQVTMMFWYRQQPGQSLTLIATANQGSEATYESGFVIDKFPISRPNLTFSTLTVSNMSPEDSSIYLCSAKGTAYNSPLHFGNGTRLTVT.

The chain has TRBV27 and TRBJ1-2, with D tentatively TRBD1 (5 bases). Trimming pared 3 bases from V and 3 bases from J, leaving 8 bases between. In germline, CDR1 is MNHEY, CDR2 SMNVEV (reference sequence). The CDR3 is 13 amino acids. The CDR3 reads CASSFGGDYGYTF. Written as DNA, the CDR3 is TGTGCCAGCAGTTTCGGGGGGGACTATGGCTACACCTTC.

This clone was counted a few times. V is TRBV6-6 and J is TRBJ1-4; D remains ambiguous. In germline, CDR1 is MNHNY, CDR2 SVGAGI (reference sequence). Trimming removed 8 bases at V and 0 bases at J, with 10 bases between. The CDR3 loop spans 14 amino acids. The DNA for the CDR3 is TGTGCCAGCCGGAACAGTGCAACTAATGAAAAACTGTTTTTT. The encoded protein is CASRNSATNEKLFF.

The genes are TRBV2 and TRBJ1-3, with 7 bases aligning to TRBD1. The trim removed 5 bases at V and 4 bases at J, leaving 8 bases unmatched. This CDR3 region has 15 residues. Per germline, CDR1 SNHLY and CDR2 FYNNEI. CDR3 sequence: CASSQLQGLGNTIYF. The CDR3 nucleotides are TGTGCCAGCAGTCAACTACAGGGGCTAGGAAACACCATATATTTT.

This chain links TRBV4-1 with TRBJ2-5, with 9 bases fitting TRBD2. Germline V gives CDR1 MGHRA, CDR2 YSYEKL. The trim removed 2 bases at V and 4 bases at J, leaving 5 bases unmatched. CDR3 length: 15 amino acids. Here the CDR3 reads CASSQPAGGRETQYF. The CDR3 DNA sequence: TGCGCCAGCAGCCAACCTGCGGGGGGGCGAGAGACCCAGTACTTC.

The rearrangement uses TRBV7-9 and TRBJ1-6; possible D gene TRBD1, 5 bases. Per the germline V gene, CDR1 is SEHNR and CDR2 is FQNEAQ (reference sequence). The germline V and J ends were trimmed by 5 bases and 7 bases, with 21 bases remaining between them. This CDR3 spans 17 amino acids. The CDR3 region is CASSQAGTIGGNSPLHF. In nucleotides, the CDR3 is TGTGCCAGCAGCCAAGCTGGGACCATTGGAGGGAATTCACCCCTCCACTTT.

The rearrangement uses TRBV23-1 and TRBJ1-4; 8 bases match TRBD1. TRBV23-1 is an open reading frame, and its role is uncertain. V lost 3 bases and J lost 8; bases outside the gene matches: 5. This CDR3 region has 14 residues. The CDR3 DNA follows: TGCGCCAGCAGTCAGGACAGGGAGGAAGAAAAACTGTTTTTT. This sequence encodes CASSQDREEEKLFF.

The chain is built from TRBV27 and TRBJ2-7, with 11 bases matching TRBD1. The ends lost 3 bases at V and 5 bases at J; junction bases unmatched: 9. This CDR3 comprises 16 residues. The germline V gene encodes CDR1 MNHEY and CDR2 SMNVEV (reference sequence). CDR3 nucleotide sequence: TGTGCCAGCAGTTTGGTAGTCGGGACAGGGGGTCACGAGCAGTACTTC. It is translated as CASSLVVGTGGHEQYF.

Turning to this clone: The junction departs from germline at one end; a sequencing error may be responsible. In the same sample, other DNA sequences code for this CDR3. V gene TRBV25-1 combines with J gene TRBJ1-6; possible D gene TRBD1, 5 bases. CDR3 length: 14 residues. The germline V gene encodes CDR1 MGHDK and CDR2 SYGVNS. The CDR3 spells CASTGSSYNSPLHF. DNA of the CDR3: TGCGCCAGCACAGGTAGCTCCTATAATTCACCCCTCCACTTT.

The V and J genes are TRBV11-2 and TRBJ1-1; tentatively, D is TRBD1 (5 bases). The CDR3 has 12 residues. The ends were cut back, 8 bases at V and 5 bases at J, with 12 bases in the middle. Per the germline V gene, CDR1 is SGHAT and CDR2 is FQNNGV. In nucleotides, the CDR3 is TGTGCCAGCGGCAGGGAGGGAACTGAAGCTTTCTTT. This codes for CASGREGTEAFF.

The rearrangement uses TRBV18 and TRBJ2-7; 9 bases are shared with TRBD1. The CDR3 has 15 amino acids. Per the germline V gene, CDR1 is KGHSH and CDR2 is LQKENI. Losses at the gene ends were 3 bases for V and 1 base for J; bases not matched to a gene: 4. The DNA of the CDR3 is TGTGCCAGCTCACCGGGGGACAGGGCGTCCTACGAGCAGTACTTC. Translated, it gives CASSPGDRASYEQYF.

The table lists this clone with a count of one. This chain uses TRBV30 with TRBJ2-5, with a tentative D call TRBD1 (5 bases). The V end lost 0 bases, the J end lost 4 bases, and 15 bases lay between the germline ends. Germline V gives CDR1 GTSNPN, CDR2 SVGIG (reference sequence). The CDR3 consists of 15 residues. The CDR3: CAWSVYMGRGETQYF. CDR3 sequence (DNA): TGTGCCTGGAGTGTATACATGGGGCGAGGAGAGACCCAGTACTTC.

J is TRBJ2-7 and V is TRBV5-1; D is possibly TRBD1 (5 bases). The CDR3 has 15 residues. V lost 2 bases and J lost 0, with 12 bases in between. Germline CDR1 reads SGHRS; CDR2 reads YFSETQ. CDR3 residues: CASSFYTGSSYEQYF. The CDR3 nucleotides read TGCGCCAGCAGCTTTTATACAGGAAGCTCCTACGAGCAGTACTTC.

The rearrangement uses TRBV9 and TRBJ1-5; D call uncertain. There are 15 residues in the CDR3. The V gene lost 0 bases and the J gene lost 0 bases, with 7 bases spanning the gap. Germline V CDR1 and CDR2: SGDLS, YYNGEE. The CDR3 DNA sequence: TGTGCCAGCAGCGTAGGAGGATATAGCAATCAGCCCCAGCATTTT. Translating it yields CASSVGGYSNQPQHF.